The 7 T cell receptor beta chains given below trace back to one sample, sequenced in a study of graft-versus-host responses after intestinal transplantation. Their specific antigens are unknown. The repertoire was sequenced with immunoSEQ multiplex PCR; TCRdb's copy has only in-frame clones and lacks some. The sample gives tens of thousands of clones, roughly nine tenths of which show up once; 0.3% to 0.4% is in the top ten. Sequencing was performed on unstimulated CD4+ T cells sorted from spleen or lymph node cells, taken before intestinal transplant. These receptors came from a human donor who received an intestinal transplant.

Concerning this clone: The missing conserved phenylalanine or tryptophan at the end of this CDR3 makes a read error likely. The V gene is TRBV25-1, the J gene TRBJ1-1, with D tentatively TRBD1 (5 bases). The germline V and J ends were trimmed by 6 bases and 2 bases, with 10 bases remaining between them. The V gene's germline CDR1 is MGHDK and CDR2 SYGVNS. The CDR3 consists of 13 residues. In DNA, the CDR3 is TGTGCCAGCAGCCACGGGGGTAACACTGAAGCTTTCCTT. Protein sequence: CASSHGGNTEAFL.

CDR3 in amino acids: CASSFHSNYGYTF. The CDR3 bases are TGTGCCAGCAGTTTTCACAGTAACTATGGCTACACCTTC. The rearrangement links TRBV28 to TRBJ1-2, with D unclear. The length of the CDR3 is 13 residues. V dropped 3 bases and J dropped 1 base, with 6 bases sitting between them. CDR1 and CDR2 (germline): MDHEN, SYDVKM.

The rearrangement links TRBV9 to TRBJ1-2, with 9 bases fitting TRBD1. Germline loops: CDR1 SGDLS, CDR2 YYNGEE. The ends lost 8 bases at V and 8 bases at J; junction bases unmatched: 7. The CDR3 sequence is 12 residues long. CDR3 coding DNA: TGTGCCAGTCGACAGGGGGAGAGCGGCTACACCTTC. It is translated as CASRQGESGYTF.

This sequence joins TRBV19 and TRBJ2-2; D might be TRBD1 (6 bases). CDR3 length: 16 amino acids. CDR1 LNHDA and CDR2 SQIVND come from the germline V gene (reference sequence). V lost 3 bases and J lost 3, with 14 bases in between. This CDR3 is CASSMFGQGYTGELFF. In DNA, the CDR3 is TGTGCCAGTAGTATGTTTGGCCAGGGGTACACCGGGGAGCTGTTTTTT.

This clone was seen more than once but under ten times. This chain links TRBV19 with TRBJ2-7, with D possibly TRBD2 on 7 matching bases. CDR3 size: 17 residues. Germline CDR1 is LNHDA and CDR2 is SQIVND (reference sequence). V was pared by 5 bases and J by 2 bases, with 22 bases between. The CDR3 DNA is TGTGCCAGTAGTGCCTTCCCACAGGGAGGGAGGGCCTACGAGCAGTACTTC. Protein sequence: CASSAFPQGGRAYEQYF.

CDR3: CASSVGLREADTEAFF. The CDR3 DNA follows: TGTGCCAGCAGCGTAGGCCTCAGGGAAGCAGACACTGAAGCTTTCTTT. V gene TRBV9 combines with J gene TRBJ1-1, with TRBD1 as a possible D gene (5 bases). The CDR3 extends over 16 amino acids. The V gene lost 0 bases and the J gene lost 3 bases, with 15 bases spanning the gap. Germline loops: CDR1 SGDLS, CDR2 YYNGEE.

The chain employs TRBV28 and TRBJ1-4; D is undetermined. CDR1 and CDR2 from the germline V gene are MDHEN and SYDVKM. This CDR3 has 11 amino acids. V dropped 7 bases and J dropped 8 bases, with 8 bases sitting between them. Here the CDR3 DNA reads TGTGCCAGCATATTTGAGGAAAAACTGTTTTTT. It encodes CASIFEEKLFF.